Each of the 17 T cell receptor beta chains below was sequenced from the same sample in a study of T cells in Graves' hyperthyroidism and ophthalmopathy. Amplified TCR beta CDR3 regions came from RNA transcripts. Researchers ran a first-round RT-PCR on the TCR CDR3 using the HTBI primer set. TCRdb re-derived calls from the multiplex PCR reads in MiXCR, one entry per CDR3 protein. The sample shows around 690,000 distinct CDR3 sequences, about a fifth of them seen only once. The sample taken for sequencing was blood. The source is a man aged 25-45 years with Graves' ophthalmopathy.

This clonotype has a count of ten or more. This rearrangement joins TRBV11-2 to TRBJ1-1; D call uncertain. The CDR3 extends over 13 amino acids. V was cut by 1 base and J by 0 bases, with 3 bases left in between. The germline gives CDR1 SGHAT, CDR2 FQNNGV. The DNA for the CDR3 is TGTGCCAGCAGCTTAGCGCTGAACACTGAAGCTTTCTTT. It encodes CASSLALNTEAFF.

This clonotype was counted between two and nine times. J is TRBJ1-1 and V is TRBV25-1, with no clear D. The CDR3 contains 16 residues. Trimming took 1 base from V and 1 from J, leaving 13 bases between them. Germline CDR1 MGHDK, CDR2 SYGVNS. DNA of the CDR3: TGTGCCAGCAGTGAATGGGCCTCGGAGCCGAACACTGAAGCTTTCTTT. Translation gives CASSEWASEPNTEAFF. Complete variable domain (other parts from reference TRBV25-1 and TRBJ1-1): EADIYQTPRYLVIGTGKKITLECSQTMGHDKMYWYQQDPGMELHLIHYSYGVNSTEKGDLSSESTVSRIRTEHFPLTLESARPSHTSQYLCASSEWASEPNTEAFFGQGTRLTVV.

There are a few counts of this clonotype. One junction end does not reproduce the germline sequence, and a read error may be involved. The chain employs TRBV6-1 and TRBJ2-7; maybe TRBD2 (6 bases). This CDR3 has 19 residues. In germline, CDR1 is MNHNS, CDR2 SASEGT. This CDR3 reads CASREGGWTLKGTALEQYF. The DNA of the CDR3 is TGTGCCAGCAGAGAAGGAGGGTGGACCTTGAAAGGGACGGCTTTGGAGCAGTACTTC.

The CDR3, as DNA: TGCAGCATGTCACAGGGGGGGGAAAGCAATCAGCCCCAGCATTTT. Translated: CSMSQGGESNQPQHF. The rearrangement joins TRBV20-1 to TRBJ1-5, with 8 positions matching TRBD1. CDR3 size: 15 residues. Per the germline V gene, CDR1 is DFQATT and CDR2 is SNEGSKA (reference sequence).

This clonotype was detected a few times. The chain combines TRBV28 with TRBJ1-2; 8 bases are shared with TRBD1. Germline CDR1 MDHEN, CDR2 SYDVKM. Trimming at V came to 2 bases and at J to 0 bases, leaving 5 bases not matched to a gene. CDR3 length equals 16 residues. The CDR3 DNA sequence: TGTGCCAGCAGTTTAGTCACAGGGGGTCCTAACTATGGCTACACCTTC. This translates into CASSLVTGGPNYGYTF.

This clonotype appeared a few times. This chain joins TRBV20-1 and TRBJ1-2; 8 bases agree with TRBD1. Trimming at V came to 6 bases and at J to 4 bases, leaving 7 bases not matched to a gene. The CDR3 runs 13 residues. Germline CDR1 is DFQATT and CDR2 is SNEGSKA (reference sequence). DNA of the CDR3: TGCAGTGCCACGGACAGGGCGATCTATGGCTACACCTTC. It codes for CSATDRAIYGYTF.

The chain employs TRBV4-3 and TRBJ2-7; D is possibly TRBD1 (5 bases). Trimming took off 5 bases at V and 2 bases at J, with 19 bases between the two ends. Germline loops: CDR1 LGHNA, CDR2 YSLEER. The CDR3 has 16 residues. The CDR3 DNA reads TGCGCCAGCAGCAGACAGTTCCCGCGTCCGACCTACGAGCAGTACTTC. It is translated as CASSRQFPRPTYEQYF.

This clonotype was detected a few times. V and J are TRBV7-2 and TRBJ2-7; tentative D call: TRBD2 (5 bases). The CDR3 has 16 residues. Germline V gene lookup returns CDR1 SGHTA and CDR2 FQGNSA. With 2 bases removed from V and 1 base from J, the gap between germline ends came to 15 bases. The CDR3 region is CASSLSRVLGSYEQYF. The CDR3 region has the DNA TGTGCCAGCAGCTTATCGCGGGTCCTTGGGTCCTACGAGCAGTACTTC.

This clonotype appeared a single time. The DNA of the CDR3 is TGTGCCAGCAGTGAGTCACAGGGGGGTTCACCCCTCCACTTT. It yields the protein CASSESQGGSPLHF. V gene TRBV6-1 combines with J gene TRBJ1-6; 8 bases align to TRBD1. V lost 3 bases, J lost 9 bases, and 4 bases stayed unmatched. In germline, CDR1 is MNHNS, CDR2 SASEGT. CDR3 length equals 14 residues.

This clonotype was seen many times. This sequence joins TRBV28 and TRBJ2-5; D gene ambiguous. The CDR3 extends over 15 amino acids. V dropped 5 bases and J dropped 2 bases, with 15 bases sitting between them. Germline V gene sequence: CDR1 MDHEN, CDR2 SYDVKM. CDR3 loop: CASSQPPGRQETQYF. CDR3 coding DNA: TGTGCCAGCAGTCAACCCCCCGGCAGACAAGAGACCCAGTACTTC.

Note on this clonotype: Given a much more abundant clone one base away, this may be a read error. This CDR3 is missing its conserved last phenylalanine or tryptophan, likely due to a read error. This chain connects TRBV2 to TRBJ1-5; D possibly corresponds to TRBD1 (5 bases). The length of the CDR3 is 15 residues. Germline V gene lookup returns CDR1 SNHLY and CDR2 FYNNEI. V lost 2 bases, J lost 2 bases, and 10 bases lay in between. CDR3 residues: CASSELGLRNQPQHS. The CDR3 nucleotides are TGTGCCAGCAGTGAATTGGGGCTGCGCAATCAGCCCCAGCATTCT.

The gene calls are TRBV28 and TRBJ2-5; TRBD1 agrees at 8 bases. Germline V gene data show CDR1 as MDHEN and CDR2 as SYDVKM. The length of the CDR3 is 14 residues. Trimming removed 4 bases from V and 1 base from J; junction bases left unmatched: 2. This chain's CDR3 is CASSSGQAQETQYF. The CDR3 DNA reads TGTGCCAGCAGTTCGGGACAGGCCCAAGAGACCCAGTACTTC. Full variable domain (missing parts from reference TRBV28 and TRBJ2-5): DVKVTQSSRYLVKRTGEKVFLECVQDMDHENMFWYRQDPGLGLRLIYFSYDVKMKEKGDIPEGYSVSREKKERFSLILESASTNQTSMYLCASSSGQAQETQYFGPGTRLLVL.

This clonotype was recorded a few times. The chain recombines TRBV27 with TRBJ2-3; D not certain. Germline V lookup: CDR1 MNHEY, CDR2 SMNVEV (reference sequence). The CDR3 is 14 residues long. Trimming took off 3 bases at V and 6 bases at J, with 13 bases between the two ends. CDR3 loop: CASSLSSRWDTQYF. In nucleotides, the CDR3 is TGTGCCAGCAGTTTGTCTTCCCGGTGGGATACGCAGTATTTT.

V and J are TRBV3-1 and TRBJ2-3, with TRBD2 as a possible D gene (6 bases). Looked up from germline, CDR1 is LGHDT and CDR2 is YNNKEL (reference sequence). Trimming shortened V by 0 bases and J by 4 bases, and 17 bases separated the two germline ends. There are 17 residues in the CDR3. The CDR3 sequence is CASSQDGASAYADTQYF. CDR3 nucleotide sequence: TGTGCCAGCAGCCAAGATGGGGCTAGCGCATATGCAGATACGCAGTATTTT.

In this sample, this clonotype turned up many times. The chain uses TRBV7-9 and TRBJ2-7; D perhaps matches TRBD2 (6 bases). Germline CDR1 and CDR2: SEHNR and FQNEAQ (reference sequence). The ends were cut back, 1 base at V and 3 bases at J, with 10 bases in the middle. The CDR3 is 14 amino acids. The CDR3 loop is CASSLDGGGYEQYF. CDR3 nucleotide sequence: TGTGCCAGCAGCTTAGATGGGGGAGGCTACGAGCAGTACTTC.

This clonotype turned up a few times. The chain links TRBV20-1 to TRBJ2-2, with 10 bases aligning to TRBD2. This CDR3 contains 14 residues. The junction had 7 bases not matched to a gene; V was cut back by 6 bases and J by 6 bases. Germline CDR1 DFQATT, CDR2 SNEGSKA (reference sequence). In nucleotides, the CDR3 is TGCAGTGCAACTCTAGCGGGAGCCGCCGGGGAGCTGTTTTTT. This encodes CSATLAGAAGELFF.

This chain connects TRBV11-2 to TRBJ2-7; 9 nucleotides line up with TRBD2. The CDR3 consists of 15 residues. Germline trimming cut 5 bases from V and 3 bases from J; bases unmatched to any gene: 8. Germline V gives CDR1 SGHAT, CDR2 FQNNGV. CDR3 bases: TGTGCCAGCAGCAACAAGGTAGCGGGAGACTACGAGCAGTACTTC. The encoded protein is CASSNKVAGDYEQYF.